There are many counts of the clone carrying this T cell receptor (beta chain). Its antigen is undetermined. Germline assignment: CDR1 SGHTA and CDR2 FQGNSA. The V gene end was trimmed by 5 bases and the J gene end by 5 bases; junction bases not matched to a gene: 4. The CDR3 runs 15 residues. TCRdb called the reads again in MiXCR, with one record for every CDR3 protein. The table lists about 68,000 distinct CDR3 sequences, about 22% of them singletons. The sample originates from a study of T cell repertoires in cytomegalovirus infection. Study at large: Matching HLA type, along with CMV infection, was indicated by public TCR beta signatures.

Study results and limitations: CMV carriers with the relevant HLA were identified by cumulative public TCR beta family frequency. In two of eight donors, the top clonotype was HLA-C-restricted CMV-specific.

The chain is built from TRBV7-2 and TRBJ2-1, with 12 bases fitting TRBD2. This TCR was recovered from a human donor in good health (CMV status not recorded). Some clones in this sample may be carry-over from other donors' samples. The sample comprised PBMCs, sequenced either directly or after in vitro stimulation (not recorded which). CDR3 region: CASSASGRDDNEQFF. In DNA, the CDR3 is TGTGCCAGCAGCGCTAGCGGGAGGGACGACAATGAGCAGTTCTTC.